Below are 27 T cell receptor beta chains sequenced from a single sample in a study of blood T cell repertoires in COVID-19. The table came from immunoSEQ multiplex PCR; TCRdb's copy has only in-frame clones and leaves some out. The table includes about 300,000 clones, about 90% detected once. Sequenced sample: peripheral blood. The receptors come from a young man who had recovered from COVID-19.

The chain combines TRBV2 with TRBJ1-1; tentative D call: TRBD1 (5 bases). CDR3 size: 15 residues. The ends were cut back, 3 bases at V and 3 bases at J, with 14 bases in the middle. Germline-derived CDR1 and CDR2 are SNHLY and FYNNEI. CDR3 coding DNA: TGTGCCAGCAGTGATGGGAGGGGTTTATACACTGAAGCTTTCTTT. Its translation is CASSDGRGLYTEAFF.

V and J are TRBV13 and TRBJ2-2; 9 bases are a match to TRBD1. CDR1 is PRHDT and CDR2 is FYEKMQ in the germline V gene (reference sequence). The trim removed 2 bases at V and 0 bases at J, leaving 4 bases unmatched. The CDR3 totals 17 residues. The DNA for the CDR3 is TGTGCCAGCAGCTTAAACAGGGGGCTCCCGAACACCGGGGAGCTGTTTTTT. It is translated as CASSLNRGLPNTGELFF.

The genes are TRBV4-2 and TRBJ2-3; D not resolved. The CDR3 runs 13 residues. Germline V gene sequence: CDR1 LGHNA, CDR2 YNFKEQ. V was trimmed by 0 bases and J by 6 bases, leaving 7 bases between them. The CDR3 sequence: CASSQETFDTQYF. CDR3 sequence (DNA): TGTGCCAGCAGCCAAGAAACTTTTGATACGCAGTATTTT.

The chain recombines TRBV4-2 with TRBJ1-1; no clear D gene. Germline CDR1 and CDR2: LGHNA and YNFKEQ. V lost 1 base, J lost 11 bases, and 14 bases lay in between. This CDR3 is built from 13 residues. This chain's CDR3 is CASSQVFEDKAFF. CDR3 coding DNA: TGTGCCAGCAGCCAAGTGTTCGAGGATAAGGCTTTCTTT.

J is TRBJ1-2 and V is TRBV9; D is possibly TRBD1 (6 bases). CDR1 SGDLS and CDR2 YYNGEE come from the germline V gene. Trimming took 3 bases from V and 4 from J, leaving 13 bases between them. This CDR3 is built from 14 residues. The CDR3 is CASSAGVPSYGYTF. CDR3 DNA sequence: TGTGCCAGCAGCGCAGGGGTCCCGAGCTATGGCTACACCTTC.

The CDR3 sequence is CASSQASGDPYNSPLHF. The CDR3 DNA sequence: TGTGCCAGCAGCCAAGCGTCGGGGGATCCCTATAATTCACCCCTCCACTTT. The chain recombines TRBV3-1 (or the pseudogene TRBV3-2) with TRBJ1-6, with D tentatively TRBD1 (5 bases). The CDR3 is 17 residues long. Trimming cost V 1 base and J 2 bases, with 12 bases left between them. CDR1 is LGHDT, CDR2 YNNKEL, per germline (reference sequence).

The V and J genes are TRBV5-1 and TRBJ2-5; 7 positions match TRBD1. CDR3 size: 14 residues. The V gene's germline CDR1 is SGHRS and CDR2 YFSETQ. V was pared by 4 bases and J by 2 bases, with 5 bases of the junction left unmatched. This CDR3 reads CASSPGTAQETQYF. The CDR3 DNA reads TGCGCCAGCAGCCCTGGGACAGCTCAAGAGACCCAGTACTTC. Full variable domain (outside the CDR3, taken from reference TRBV5-1 and TRBJ2-5): KAGVTQTPRYLIKTRGQQVTLSCSPISGHRSVSWYQQTPGQGLQFLFEYFSETQRNKGNFPGRFSGRQFSNSRSEMNVSTLELGDSALYLCASSPGTAQETQYFGPGTRLLVL.

This chain uses TRBV7-2 with TRBJ2-7; perhaps TRBD1 as D (6 bases). V dropped 5 bases and J dropped 6 bases, with 11 bases sitting between them. This CDR3 comprises 12 residues. Per the germline V gene, CDR1 is SGHTA and CDR2 is FQGNSA. The CDR3 coding sequence is TGTGCCAGCAGCAACGACAGGCGCGAGCAGTACTTC. Amino acids: CASSNDRREQYF.

This chain connects TRBV6-5 to TRBJ2-3, with 12 bases lining up with TRBD2. This CDR3 contains 15 residues. V lost 7 bases and J lost 4; bases outside the gene matches: 6. CDR1 and CDR2 from the germline V gene are MNHEY and SVGAGI. The CDR3 loop is CASTLTSGSADTQYF. CDR3 DNA: TGTGCCAGCACCCTGACTAGCGGGAGTGCAGATACGCAGTATTTT.

V is TRBV19 and J is TRBJ1-6; 8 positions match TRBD1. The CDR3 covers 15 residues. The ends lost 7 bases at V and 10 bases at J; junction bases unmatched: 12. The germline V gene has CDR1 LNHDA and CDR2 SQIVND (reference sequence). CDR3 region: CASTDLGQGGSPLHF. As DNA, the CDR3 is TGTGCCAGTACCGACCTTGGACAGGGTGGATCACCCCTCCACTTT.

The rearrangement links TRBV1 to TRBJ2-3; TRBD2 is the table's D call and was not checked against the DNA. TRBV1 is assigned pseudogene status. The CDR3 length is 14 residues. The CDR3 nucleotides are TGCACCAGCAGGGGACTAGCGGCCACAGATACGCAGTATTTT. Its protein is CTSRGLAATDTQYF.

The chain links TRBV25-1 to TRBJ2-7; no clear D gene. The CDR3 loop spans 13 amino acids. The germline V gene has CDR1 MGHDK and CDR2 SYGVNS. V was trimmed by 3 bases and J by 0 bases, leaving 6 bases between them. The CDR3 DNA sequence: TGTGCCAGCAGTGAGGGCAACTCCTACGAGCAGTACTTC. Translation: CASSEGNSYEQYF.

The V gene is TRBV27, the J gene TRBJ1-5; D not certain. V was clipped by 4 bases and J by 3 bases, with 10 bases between them. Germline loops: CDR1 MNHEY, CDR2 SMNVEV (reference sequence). This CDR3 is 14 amino acids long. The CDR3 loop is CASSSEDANQPQHF. CDR3 DNA sequence: TGTGCCAGCAGTTCGGAGGACGCCAATCAGCCCCAGCATTTT.

The rearrangement joins TRBV2 to TRBJ1-2, with D hard to call. This CDR3 spans 16 amino acids. V was shortened by 1 base and J by 8 bases, with 20 bases between the two germline ends. Germline CDR1 SNHLY, CDR2 FYNNEI. The CDR3 DNA sequence: TGTGCCAGCAGTGAAGGCAGGAATGGATTAGCGGAAGGCTACACCTTC. Protein product: CASSEGRNGLAEGYTF.

This chain links TRBV5-8 with TRBJ1-3; D is ambiguous. Per the germline V gene, CDR1 is SGHTS and CDR2 is YDEGEE. V was shortened by 1 base and J by 0 bases, with 11 bases between the two germline ends. The CDR3 is made up of 16 amino acids. CDR3 amino acids: CASSLNLDFSGNTIYF. The DNA of the CDR3 is TGTGCCAGCAGCTTGAATCTAGATTTCTCTGGAAACACCATATATTTT.

The V gene is TRBV5-1, the J gene TRBJ2-5, with D possibly matching TRBD2 (6 bases). V gave up 0 bases and J gave up 4 bases, with 16 bases separating them. Looked up from germline, CDR1 is SGHRS and CDR2 is YFSETQ. CDR3 length: 16 residues. This CDR3 reads CASSLGGTSKGETQYF. CDR3 in DNA: TGCGCCAGCAGCTTGGGCGGAACTAGCAAGGGAGAGACCCAGTACTTC.

The chain couples TRBV28 to TRBJ1-2; no definite D call. CDR1 is MDHEN, CDR2 SYDVKM, per germline. The germline V and J ends were trimmed by 6 bases and 3 bases, with 5 bases remaining between them. The CDR3 is made up of 11 amino acids. The CDR3 DNA sequence: TGTGCCAGCAGGGCGGACTATGGCTACACCTTC. Its translation: CASRADYGYTF.

This clone showed up just once. The rearrangement uses TRBV9 and TRBJ2-5, with 7 bases matching TRBD1. Losses at the gene ends were 0 bases for V and 4 bases for J; bases not matched to a gene: 9. This CDR3 spans 16 amino acids. Germline-derived CDR1 and CDR2 are SGDLS and YYNGEE. The chain's CDR3 is CASSVETGWGRETQYF. As DNA, the CDR3 is TGTGCCAGCAGCGTAGAGACAGGGTGGGGCCGAGAGACCCAGTACTTC.

V is TRBV30 and J is TRBJ2-1; maybe TRBD2 (6 bases). Germline V lookup: CDR1 GTSNPN, CDR2 SVGIG (reference sequence). Deletions cut 0 bases from V and 0 bases from J, with 6 bases between. The CDR3 is 14 residues long. The CDR3, as DNA: TGTGCCTGGAGTGTCGGGAGCTCCTACAATGAGCAGTTCTTC. This translates into CAWSVGSSYNEQFF.

The rearrangement uses TRBV19 and TRBJ1-6, with 7 bases matching TRBD1. Germline lookup yields CDR1 LNHDA and CDR2 SQIVND (reference sequence). CDR3 length: 15 residues. V was pared by 3 bases and J by 7 bases, with 6 bases of the junction left unmatched. The CDR3 loop is CASSMQGTVNSPLHF. Written as DNA, the CDR3 is TGTGCCAGTAGTATGCAGGGGACAGTCAATTCACCCCTCCACTTT.

CDR3 residues: CASSEITGNTEAFF. CDR3 DNA: TGTGCCAGCAGTGAGATTACAGGGAACACTGAAGCTTTCTTT. The J gene is TRBJ1-1, the V gene TRBV6-1; D may be TRBD1 (5 bases). Trimming left V 3 bases short and J 1 base short, with 9 bases between. This CDR3 has 14 amino acids. Per the germline V gene, CDR1 is MNHNS and CDR2 is SASEGT.

The chain combines TRBV10-3 with TRBJ1-5; 9 positions match TRBD1. There are 16 residues in the CDR3. V trimming: 6 bases; J trimming: 0 bases; junction bases outside the gene matches: 6. In germline, CDR1 is ENHRY, CDR2 SYGVKD. In DNA, the CDR3 is TGTGCCATCAGGCACAGGGGGCAAGGTAGCAATCAGCCCCAGCATTTT. Amino acid sequence: CAIRHRGQGSNQPQHF.

V is TRBV6-4 and J is TRBJ2-2; weak D call: TRBD1 (6 bases). The CDR3 runs to 15 residues. Germline CDR1 is MRHNA and CDR2 is SNTAGT. Trimming pared 6 bases from V and 7 bases from J, leaving 18 bases between. CDR3 sequence reads: CASRKIGGADGELFF. The CDR3 bases are TGTGCCAGCAGAAAAATTGGGGGCGCAGACGGGGAGCTGTTTTTT.

This chain joins TRBV11-2 and TRBJ1-1; D gene uncertain. Trimming took off 2 bases at V and 0 bases at J, with 10 bases between the two ends. The CDR3 runs 15 residues. CDR1 and CDR2 from the germline V gene are SGHAT and FQNNGV. The CDR3 sequence: CASSLSVSMNTEAFF. In DNA, the CDR3 is TGTGCCAGCAGCTTAAGCGTCTCCATGAACACTGAAGCTTTCTTT.

The V call is TRBV27, the J call TRBJ2-1; 8 bases line up with TRBD2. V lost 5 bases and J lost 6; bases outside the gene matches: 9. Germline CDR1 is MNHEY and CDR2 is SMNVEV (reference sequence). CDR3 length: 15 amino acids. The CDR3 loop is CASSQLAEKLNEQFF. The CDR3 DNA reads as TGTGCCAGCAGTCAACTAGCGGAGAAACTCAATGAGCAGTTCTTC.

The V and J genes are TRBV27 and TRBJ2-7; TRBD2 might be the D (6 bases). The V and J ends lost 4 bases and 2 bases respectively, with 21 bases between them. Germline V lookup: CDR1 MNHEY, CDR2 SMNVEV (reference sequence). The CDR3 is 17 residues long. CDR3 sequence reads: CASSSRRGTRGTYEQYF. In DNA, the CDR3 is TGTGCCAGCAGTTCACGCCGCGGGACGCGGGGAACCTACGAGCAGTACTTC.

The chain uses TRBV19 and TRBJ2-5; maybe TRBD1 (6 bases). Deletions cut 4 bases from V and 4 bases from J, with 13 bases between. This CDR3 region has 14 residues. Germline V gene lookup returns CDR1 LNHDA and CDR2 SQIVND (reference sequence). The CDR3, as DNA: TGTGCCAGTAGTACCCGGGACACTAGAGAGACCCAGTACTTC. Translating it yields CASSTRDTRETQYF. Supplemented by reference TRBV19 and TRBJ2-5, the full variable domain reads DGGITQSPKYLFRKEGQNVTLSCEQNLNHDAMYWYRQDPGQGLRLIYYSQIVNDFQKGDIAEGYSVSREKKESFPLTVTSAQKNPTAFYLCASSTRDTRETQYFGPGTRLLVL.